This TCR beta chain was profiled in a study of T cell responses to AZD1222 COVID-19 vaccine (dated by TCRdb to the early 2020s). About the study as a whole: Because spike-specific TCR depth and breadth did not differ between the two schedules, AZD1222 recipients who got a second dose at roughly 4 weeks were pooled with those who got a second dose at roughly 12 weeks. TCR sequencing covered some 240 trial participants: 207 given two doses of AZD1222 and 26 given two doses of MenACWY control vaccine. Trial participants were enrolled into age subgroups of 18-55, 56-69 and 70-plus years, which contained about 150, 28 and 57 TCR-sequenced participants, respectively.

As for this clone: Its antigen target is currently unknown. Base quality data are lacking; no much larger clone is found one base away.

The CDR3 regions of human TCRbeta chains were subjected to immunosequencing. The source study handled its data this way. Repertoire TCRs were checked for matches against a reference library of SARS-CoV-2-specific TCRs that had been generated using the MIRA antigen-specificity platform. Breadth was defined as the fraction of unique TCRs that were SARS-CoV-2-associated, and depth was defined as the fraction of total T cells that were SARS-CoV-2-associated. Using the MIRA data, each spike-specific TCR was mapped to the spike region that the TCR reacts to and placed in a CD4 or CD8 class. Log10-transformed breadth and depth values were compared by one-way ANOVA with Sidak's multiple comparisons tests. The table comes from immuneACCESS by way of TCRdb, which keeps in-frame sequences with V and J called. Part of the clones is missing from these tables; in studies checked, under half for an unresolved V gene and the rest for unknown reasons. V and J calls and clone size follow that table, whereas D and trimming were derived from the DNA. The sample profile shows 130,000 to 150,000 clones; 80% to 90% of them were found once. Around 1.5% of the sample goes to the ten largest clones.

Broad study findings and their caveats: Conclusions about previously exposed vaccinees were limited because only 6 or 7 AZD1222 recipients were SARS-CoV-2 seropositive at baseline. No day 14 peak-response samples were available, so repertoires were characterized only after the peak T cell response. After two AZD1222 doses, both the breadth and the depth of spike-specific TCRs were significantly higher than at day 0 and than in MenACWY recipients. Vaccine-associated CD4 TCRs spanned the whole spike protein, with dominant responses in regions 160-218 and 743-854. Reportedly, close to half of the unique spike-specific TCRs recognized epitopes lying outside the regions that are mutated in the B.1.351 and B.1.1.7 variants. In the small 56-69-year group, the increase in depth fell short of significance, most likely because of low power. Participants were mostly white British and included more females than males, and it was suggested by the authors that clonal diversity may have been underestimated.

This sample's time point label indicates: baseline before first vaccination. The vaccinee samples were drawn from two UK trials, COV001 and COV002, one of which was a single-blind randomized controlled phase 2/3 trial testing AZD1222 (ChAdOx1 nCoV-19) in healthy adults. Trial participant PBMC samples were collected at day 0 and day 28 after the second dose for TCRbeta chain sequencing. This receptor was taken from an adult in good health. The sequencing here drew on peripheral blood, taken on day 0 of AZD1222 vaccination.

The CDR3 region reads CASSPLNSPLHF. The DNA sequence is as follows: TGTGCCAGCAGTCCCCTAAATTCACCCCTCCACTTT. The chain joins TRBV27 to TRBJ1-6; too little of a D gene remains to name it. CDR1 and CDR2 are drawn from the germline V gene (reference sequence): MNHEY, SMNVEV. The CDR3 runs 12 residues from the cysteine to the phenylalanine. Of all the DNA, just the CDR3 is kept, 36 bases in frame from base 1. V drops 5 bases and J drops 7 bases, leaving 6 bases in between.